This TCR beta chain was profiled in a study of T cell responses to AZD1222 COVID-19 vaccine. Whole-study results and caveats: There were mostly white British donors and more females than males, and clonal diversity was possibly underestimated. Targeting of unmutated variant regions was reportedly seen in nearly half of spike-specific TCRs. Spike-specific TCR breadth and depth both grew after two AZD1222 doses.

CDR1 and CDR2 from the germline V gene are LGHDT and YNNKEL (reference sequence). There are 16 residues in the CDR3. V shed 0 bases, J shed 6 bases, and the junction held 5 bases outside the gene matches. Some clones are missing from TCRdb's copy, which holds only in-frame ones; the method was immunoSEQ multiplex PCR. The sample shows over 110,000 clones, approximately 90% of them seen only once. Some second doses came at about 4 weeks and others at about 12 weeks; these were pooled. Note on this clone: The antigen remains undetermined.

The rearrangement links TRBV3-1 (or the pseudogene TRBV3-2) to TRBJ2-6; 7 bases fit TRBD1. Source: peripheral blood, taken 28 days after the second AZD1222 dose. The origin of this receptor is an adult who received the AZD1222 COVID-19 vaccine. The CDR3 DNA reads TGTGCCAGCAGCCAAGAGGGTAGGGGGCTGGCCAACGTCCTGACTTTC. The encoded protein is CASSQEGRGLANVLTF.